Listed here are 20 T cell receptor beta chains from one sample, sequenced in a study of cytomegalovirus exposure and HLA in healthy donors. The PCR had 60 Vbeta and 13 Jbeta primers. Clones were read by immunoSEQ multiplex PCR, and TCRdb kept only the in-frame ones, dropping some. The sample records about 140,000 clones, over 50% being singletons. The sequenced sample consisted of PBMCs. Every receptor here comes from a human donor in good health.

The J gene is TRBJ1-5, the V gene TRBV5-3, with 10 bases matching TRBD1. TRBV5-3 is sorted into the ORF group, with uncertain function. V was clipped by 7 bases and J by 4 bases; unmatched bases: 11. The CDR3 covers 16 residues. The CDR3 protein is CARWTGQGLRNQPQHF. The CDR3 DNA is TGTGCCAGATGGACGGGACAGGGGTTAAGGAATCAGCCCCAGCATTTT.

The chain carries TRBV6-5 and TRBJ2-5; a weak D match, TRBD2 (6 bases). TRBJ2-7 explains the end of the DNA better; the J call may be wrong. The CDR3 sequence is 13 residues long. Germline assignment: CDR1 MNHEY and CDR2 SVGAGI. CDR3 region: CASSDGSSYEQYF. The DNA of the CDR3 is TGTGCCAGCAGTGACGGGAGCTCCTACGAGCAGTACTTC.

The rearrangement uses TRBV6-1 and TRBJ1-3; 10 positions match TRBD1. Trimming removed 6 bases from V and 6 bases from J; junction bases left unmatched: 8. From germline, CDR1 is MNHNS and CDR2 SASEGT. The CDR3 consists of 15 residues. DNA for the CDR3: TGTGCCAGCAGGGACGGGACAGGGGCCTCAAACACCATATATTTT. This codes for CASRDGTGASNTIYF.

This clone was observed a few times. This chain uses TRBV27 with TRBJ2-7; D is undetermined. The germline CDR1 and CDR2 sequences are MNHEY and SMNVEV (reference sequence). The germline V and J ends were trimmed by 0 bases and 0 bases, with 3 bases remaining between them. The CDR3 is made up of 13 amino acids. DNA of the CDR3: TGTGCCAGCAGTTTATCCCTCTCCTACGAGCAGTACTTC. This translates into CASSLSLSYEQYF.

This clone was recorded once. This sequence joins TRBV4-1 and TRBJ2-1; D gene unclear. Germline assignment: CDR1 MGHRA and CDR2 YSYEKL. The CDR3 covers 16 residues. V was pared by 4 bases and J by 0 bases, with 13 bases between. This CDR3 is CASSPPARSSYNEQFF. The CDR3 region has the DNA TGCGCCAGCAGCCCCCCCGCCAGAAGCTCCTACAATGAGCAGTTCTTC.

This chain joins TRBV5-6 and TRBJ2-7; 10 nucleotides line up with TRBD2. The V and J ends lost 2 bases and 4 bases, in that order; junction bases with no gene match: 6. This CDR3 region has 15 residues. Germline V gives CDR1 SGHDT, CDR2 YYEEEE. This chain's CDR3 is CASSFLLAGRYEQYF. In DNA form, the CDR3 reads TGTGCCAGCAGCTTCTTACTAGCGGGAAGGTACGAGCAGTACTTC.

The V call is TRBV7-8, the J call TRBJ2-3; D possibly corresponds to TRBD1 (5 bases). Germline CDR1 reads SGHVS; CDR2 reads FQNEAQ. The germline V and J ends were trimmed by 2 bases and 1 base, with 13 bases remaining between them. CDR3 length: 16 residues. In DNA, the CDR3 is TGTGCCAGCAGCTTAAGGGGAATAGGTCGCACAGATACGCAGTATTTT. Encoded protein: CASSLRGIGRTDTQYF.

The rearrangement joins TRBV5-1 to TRBJ1-5, with 7 bases matching TRBD1. In germline, CDR1 is SGHRS, CDR2 YFSETQ. The CDR3 sequence is 15 residues long. V lost 4 bases to trimming and J lost 4 bases; unmatched junction nucleotides: 8. The CDR3 sequence: CASSAGQETNQPQHF. The CDR3 region has the DNA TGCGCCAGCAGCGCCGGACAGGAGACTAATCAGCCCCAGCATTTT.

This chain uses TRBV5-4 with TRBJ2-7; the match to TRBD1 covers 7 bases. J gave up 2 bases and V 0 bases, and 8 bases lay outside the gene matches. CDR3 size: 16 residues. CDR1 and CDR2 (germline): SGHNT, YYREEE (reference sequence). CDR3 nucleotide sequence: TGTGCCAGCAGCTTGGAATCCGGGACAGAAACCTACGAGCAGTACTTC. Translation gives CASSLESGTETYEQYF.

This clone was recorded only once. The chain couples TRBV28 to TRBJ2-3; maybe TRBD1 (5 bases). Per the germline V gene, CDR1 is MDHEN and CDR2 is SYDVKM. CDR3 length equals 15 residues. With 3 bases removed from V and 4 bases from J, the gap between germline ends came to 14 bases. Here the CDR3 DNA reads TGTGCCAGCAGTTTCTTTGTCAGGGCGGCAGATACGCAGTATTTT. Protein product: CASSFFVRAADTQYF.

V and J are TRBV4-1 and TRBJ2-1; D is uncertain. The CDR3 runs 16 residues. With 0 bases removed from V and 1 base from J, the gap between germline ends came to 10 bases. CDR1 and CDR2 (germline): MGHRA, YSYEKL. The CDR3 sequence: CASSQDVVVSYNEQFF. The DNA for the CDR3 is TGCGCCAGCAGCCAAGATGTGGTAGTTTCCTACAATGAGCAGTTCTTC.

The chain employs TRBV15 and TRBJ2-7; 9 bases fit TRBD1. The length of the CDR3 is 16 residues. Looked up from germline, CDR1 is LNHNV and CDR2 is YYDKDF (reference sequence). V was pared by 0 bases and J by 5 bases, with 8 bases of the junction left unmatched. The DNA of the CDR3 is TGTGCCACCAGCAGAGATTATGGGACAGGGAACAACGAGCAGTACTTC. It translates to CATSRDYGTGNNEQYF.

Notes on this clone: The junction departs from the called germline gene at one end, perhaps through a read error. The chain couples TRBV20-1 to TRBJ2-5, with D hard to call. CDR1 and CDR2 from the germline V gene are DFQATT and SNEGSKA (reference sequence). This CDR3 spans 11 amino acids. CDR3 region: CSKAGQGTQYF. In nucleotides, the CDR3 is TGCAGCAAAGCAGGTCAAGGGACCCAGTACTTC.

This clone was seen once. The chain links TRBV5-6 to TRBJ1-5; D gene ambiguous. This CDR3 contains 16 residues. Trimming shortened V by 2 bases and J by 4 bases, and 16 bases separated the two germline ends. Germline V gene sequence: CDR1 SGHDT, CDR2 YYEEEE. The CDR3 reads CASSFYGKGPNQPQHF. The CDR3 DNA reads TGTGCCAGCAGCTTTTACGGGAAGGGCCCTAATCAGCCCCAGCATTTT.

The chain uses TRBV7-9 and TRBJ2-7, with 7 bases fitting TRBD2. Looked up from germline, CDR1 is SEHNR and CDR2 is FQNEAQ (reference sequence). This CDR3 spans 18 amino acids. Trimming at V came to 3 bases and at J to 3 bases, leaving 17 bases not matched to a gene. In DNA form, the CDR3 reads TGTGCCAGCAGCTTGGGAGGGGACTGGAGACCGAGAGGCTACGAGCAGTACTTC. Protein product: CASSLGGDWRPRGYEQYF.

The chain links TRBV4-1 to TRBJ2-2; D is possibly TRBD2 (6 bases). Trimming removed 0 bases from V and 6 bases from J, with 17 bases in between. The CDR3 has 17 amino acids. From germline, CDR1 is MGHRA and CDR2 YSYEKL. CDR3 sequence reads: CASSQEQSSGVAGELFF. The CDR3 bases are TGCGCCAGCAGCCAAGAACAAAGTTCGGGAGTGGCCGGGGAGCTGTTTTTT.

The CDR3 nucleotides are TGCAGCGTCCTCAGGGGGGCGGGGGCCAACGTCCTGACTTTC. Protein: CSVLRGAGANVLTF. V usage is TRBV29-1 and J usage is TRBJ2-6, with TRBD1 as a possible D gene (7 bases). V gave up 6 bases and J gave up 4 bases, with 13 bases separating them. This CDR3 spans 14 amino acids. The V gene's germline CDR1 is SQVTM and CDR2 ANQGSEA.

This CDR3 is CASSQDLQVEQYF. CDR3 bases: TGTGCCAGCAGCCAAGACCTGCAGGTCGAGCAGTACTTC. The chain couples TRBV4-2 to TRBJ2-7, with D unresolved. Germline-derived CDR1 and CDR2 are LGHNA and YNFKEQ. Trimming removed 0 bases from V and 6 bases from J, with 9 bases in between. This CDR3 is 13 amino acids long.

In its sample, this clone was seen a few times. This chain connects TRBV4-1 to TRBJ2-7; 7 nucleotides line up with TRBD2. V was pared by 6 bases and J by 13 bases, with 12 bases of the junction left unmatched. CDR3 length: 12 amino acids. CDR1 and CDR2 from the germline V gene are MGHRA and YSYEKL. The CDR3 sequence: CASSPIGRERYF. Written as DNA, the CDR3 is TGCGCCAGCAGTCCAATCGGGCGGGAGCGCTACTTC.

CDR3 in amino acids: CASSFHSSQFF. The DNA for the CDR3 is TGTGCCAGCAGCTTTCACAGTAGTCAGTTCTTC. The chain uses TRBV11-2 and TRBJ2-1; D not resolved. CDR1 is SGHAT and CDR2 is FQNNGV in the germline V gene. The germline V and J ends were trimmed by 3 bases and 13 bases, with 10 bases remaining between them. CDR3 length: 11 amino acids.